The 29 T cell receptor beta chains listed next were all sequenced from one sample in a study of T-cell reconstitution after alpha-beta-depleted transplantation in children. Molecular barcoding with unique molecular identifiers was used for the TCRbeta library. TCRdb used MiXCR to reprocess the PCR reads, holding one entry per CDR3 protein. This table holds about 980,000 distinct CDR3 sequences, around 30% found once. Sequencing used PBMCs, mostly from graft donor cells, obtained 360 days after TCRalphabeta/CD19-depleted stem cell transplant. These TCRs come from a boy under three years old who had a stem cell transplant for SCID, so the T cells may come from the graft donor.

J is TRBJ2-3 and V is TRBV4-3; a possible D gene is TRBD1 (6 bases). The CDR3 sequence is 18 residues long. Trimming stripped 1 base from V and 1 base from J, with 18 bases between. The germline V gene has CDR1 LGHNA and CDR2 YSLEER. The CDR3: CASSQGGPQGWRTDTQYF. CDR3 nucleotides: TGCGCCAGCAGCCAAGGAGGACCACAGGGTTGGCGCACAGATACGCAGTATTTT.

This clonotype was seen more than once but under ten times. CDR3 sequence: CASSLISGGANEQFF. The CDR3 bases are TGTGCCAGCAGCTTAATTAGCGGGGGGGCTAATGAGCAGTTCTTC. The rearrangement uses TRBV7-3 and TRBJ2-1, with 11 bases that match TRBD2. Germline loops: CDR1 SGHTA, CDR2 FQGTGA. CDR3 length equals 15 residues. V was clipped by 1 base and J by 7 bases; unmatched bases: 3.

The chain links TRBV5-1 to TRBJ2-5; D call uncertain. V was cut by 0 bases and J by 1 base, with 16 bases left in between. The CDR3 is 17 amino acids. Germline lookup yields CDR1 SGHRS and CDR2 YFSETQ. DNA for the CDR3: TGCGCCAGCAGCTTGGTCGTTATAGGGTGGCGCCAAGAGACCCAGTACTTC. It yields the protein CASSLVVIGWRQETQYF.

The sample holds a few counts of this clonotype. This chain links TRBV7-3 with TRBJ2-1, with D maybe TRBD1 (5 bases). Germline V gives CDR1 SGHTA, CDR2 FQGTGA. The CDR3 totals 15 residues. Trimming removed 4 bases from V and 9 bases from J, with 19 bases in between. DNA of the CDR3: TGTGCCAGCAGCTCCACCAGTACCCGCAGGGCTGAGCAGTTCTTC. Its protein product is CASSSTSTRRAEQFF.

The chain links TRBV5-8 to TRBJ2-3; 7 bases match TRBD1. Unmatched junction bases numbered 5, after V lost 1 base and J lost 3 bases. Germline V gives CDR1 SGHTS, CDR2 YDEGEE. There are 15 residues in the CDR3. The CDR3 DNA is TGTGCCAGCAGCTTGCTAGGGGGCGATACAGATACGCAGTATTTT. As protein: CASSLLGGDTDTQYF.

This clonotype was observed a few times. In DNA, the CDR3 is TGTGCCAGCAGGTCGGGGGGGGGCAGCTTAAAGACCCAGTACTTC. Its protein product is CASRSGGGSLKTQYF. The chain employs TRBV6-5 and TRBJ2-5, with TRBD2 identical over 8 bases. The V gene end was trimmed by 6 bases and the J gene end by 6 bases; junction bases not matched to a gene: 12. In germline, CDR1 is MNHEY, CDR2 SVGAGI. CDR3 length: 15 residues.

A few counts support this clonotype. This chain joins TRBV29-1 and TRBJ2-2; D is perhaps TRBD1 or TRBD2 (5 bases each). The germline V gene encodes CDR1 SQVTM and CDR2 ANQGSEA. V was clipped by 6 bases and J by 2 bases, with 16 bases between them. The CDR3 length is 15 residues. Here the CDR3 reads CSVGERTVNTGELFF. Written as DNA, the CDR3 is TGCAGCGTGGGGGAAAGGACGGTAAACACCGGGGAGCTGTTTTTT.

This chain's CDR3 is CSATSRAGAKNIQYF. The CDR3 nucleotides read TGCAGTGCTACGAGCCGGGCCGGAGCCAAAAACATTCAGTACTTC. J is TRBJ2-4 and V is TRBV20-1; D unclear. Trimming stripped 4 bases from V and 0 bases from J, with 13 bases between. Germline V gene sequence: CDR1 DFQATT, CDR2 SNEGSKA (reference sequence). CDR3 length equals 15 residues.

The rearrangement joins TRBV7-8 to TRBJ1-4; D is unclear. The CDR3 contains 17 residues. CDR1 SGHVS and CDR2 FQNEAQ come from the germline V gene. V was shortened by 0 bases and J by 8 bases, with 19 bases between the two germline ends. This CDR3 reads CASSLALGRRGIEKLFF. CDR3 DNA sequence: TGTGCCAGCAGCTTAGCGCTAGGCCGCCGAGGTATAGAAAAACTGTTTTTT.

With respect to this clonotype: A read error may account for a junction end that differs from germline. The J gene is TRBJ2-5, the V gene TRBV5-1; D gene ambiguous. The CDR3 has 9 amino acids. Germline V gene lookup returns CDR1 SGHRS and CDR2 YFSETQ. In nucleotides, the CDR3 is TGCGCCAGCAGCTTGGGGCTGGGCTTC. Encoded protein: CASSLGLGF.

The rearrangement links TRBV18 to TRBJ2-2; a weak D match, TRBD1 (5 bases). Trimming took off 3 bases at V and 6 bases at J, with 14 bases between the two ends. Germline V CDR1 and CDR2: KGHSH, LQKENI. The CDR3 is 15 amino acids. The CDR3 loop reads CASSPLNGHSGELFF. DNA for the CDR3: TGTGCCAGCTCACCCCTCAATGGACATTCCGGGGAGCTGTTTTTT.

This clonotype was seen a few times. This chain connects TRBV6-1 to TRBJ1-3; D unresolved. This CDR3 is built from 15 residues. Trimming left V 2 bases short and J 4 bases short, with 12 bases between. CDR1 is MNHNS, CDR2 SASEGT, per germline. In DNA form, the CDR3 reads TGTGCCAGCAGTGAACAGGTCGTGGTGGGAAACACCATATATTTT. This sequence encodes CASSEQVVVGNTIYF.

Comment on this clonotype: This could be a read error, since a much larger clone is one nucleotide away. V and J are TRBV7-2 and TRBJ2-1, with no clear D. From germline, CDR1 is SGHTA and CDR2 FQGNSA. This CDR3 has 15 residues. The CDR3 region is CVSSTAPSSYNEQFF. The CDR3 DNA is TGTGTCAGCAGCACGGCTCCGAGCTCCTACAATGAGCAGTTCTTC.

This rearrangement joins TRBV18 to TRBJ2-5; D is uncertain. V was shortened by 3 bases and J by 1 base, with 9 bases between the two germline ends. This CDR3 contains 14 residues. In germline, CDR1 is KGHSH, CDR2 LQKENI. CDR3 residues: CASSPSLSQETQYF. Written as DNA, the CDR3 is TGTGCCAGCTCACCGTCCTTATCCCAAGAGACCCAGTACTTC.

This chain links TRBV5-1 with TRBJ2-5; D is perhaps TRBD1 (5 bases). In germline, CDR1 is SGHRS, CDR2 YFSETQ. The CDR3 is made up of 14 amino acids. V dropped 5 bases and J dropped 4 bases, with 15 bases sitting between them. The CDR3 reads CASRDSFPRETQYF. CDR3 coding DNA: TGCGCCAGCAGAGACAGTTTCCCCAGAGAGACCCAGTACTTC.

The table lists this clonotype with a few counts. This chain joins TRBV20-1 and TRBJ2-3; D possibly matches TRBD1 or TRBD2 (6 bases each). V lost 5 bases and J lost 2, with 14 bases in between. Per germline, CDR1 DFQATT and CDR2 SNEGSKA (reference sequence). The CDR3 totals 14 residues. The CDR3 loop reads CSASDGGHTDTQYF. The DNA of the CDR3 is TGCAGTGCTTCGGACGGGGGCCACACAGATACGCAGTATTTT.

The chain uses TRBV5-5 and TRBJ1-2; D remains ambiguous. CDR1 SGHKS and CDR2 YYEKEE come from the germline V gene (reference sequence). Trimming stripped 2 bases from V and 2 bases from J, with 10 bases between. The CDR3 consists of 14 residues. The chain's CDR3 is CASSFAGANYGYTF. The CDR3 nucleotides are TGTGCCAGCAGCTTCGCAGGAGCCAACTATGGCTACACCTTC.

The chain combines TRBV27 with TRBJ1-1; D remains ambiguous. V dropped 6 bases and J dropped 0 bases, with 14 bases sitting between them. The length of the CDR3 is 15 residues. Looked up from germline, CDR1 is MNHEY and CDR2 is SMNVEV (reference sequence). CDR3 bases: TGTGCCAGCAGCCCGGCCCGGGGAATGAACACTGAAGCTTTCTTT. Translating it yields CASSPARGMNTEAFF.

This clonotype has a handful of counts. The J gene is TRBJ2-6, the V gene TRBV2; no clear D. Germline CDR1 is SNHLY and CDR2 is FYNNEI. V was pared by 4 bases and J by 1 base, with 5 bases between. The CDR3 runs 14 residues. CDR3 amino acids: CASSGASGANVLTF. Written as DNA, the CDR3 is TGTGCCAGCAGTGGAGCATCTGGGGCCAACGTCCTGACTTTC.

The CDR3 here is CSATSAGGVGDTQYF. DNA for the CDR3: TGCAGTGCTACCTCTGCCGGGGGGGTTGGAGATACGCAGTATTTT. The chain uses TRBV20-1 and TRBJ2-3; TRBD2 matches at 8 bases. The CDR3 sequence is 15 residues long. J was trimmed by 5 bases and V by 4 bases; bases with no gene match: 11. Germline CDR1 and CDR2: DFQATT and SNEGSKA (reference sequence).

CDR3 bases: TGCAGTGCTAGAGTTTTTCAGGGGAAGAGTGCTGAAGCTTTCTTT. Translating it yields CSARVFQGKSAEAFF. J is TRBJ1-1 and V is TRBV20-1, with D possibly matching TRBD1 (6 bases). The V gene lost 1 base and the J gene lost 6 bases, with 18 bases spanning the gap. This CDR3 spans 15 amino acids. From germline, CDR1 is DFQATT and CDR2 SNEGSKA (reference sequence).

CDR3 loop: CASSFVNKMNTEAFF. The CDR3 DNA is TGTGCCAGCAGTTTCGTGAACAAAATGAACACTGAAGCTTTCTTT. The V gene is TRBV12-3 or TRBV12-4, the J gene TRBJ1-1; the D is unclear. The CDR3 is 15 amino acids. Trimming took off 3 bases at V and 0 bases at J, with 11 bases between the two ends.

CDR3 in amino acids: CASSVVGQGNYGYTF. DNA of the CDR3: TGTGCCAGCAGTGTCGTTGGACAGGGGAACTATGGCTACACCTTC. The chain links TRBV12-3 or TRBV12-4 to TRBJ1-2; 9 positions agree with TRBD1. V lost 5 bases and J lost 2; bases outside the gene matches: 6. This CDR3 contains 15 residues.

The CDR3 protein is CASSQEDWNEQFF. CDR3 bases: TGTGCCAGCAGCCAAGAAGATTGGAATGAGCAGTTCTTC. The V gene is TRBV4-2, the J gene TRBJ2-1; D is unresolved. CDR1 LGHNA and CDR2 YNFKEQ come from the germline V gene. The CDR3 covers 13 residues. V was pared by 0 bases and J by 7 bases, with 7 bases between.

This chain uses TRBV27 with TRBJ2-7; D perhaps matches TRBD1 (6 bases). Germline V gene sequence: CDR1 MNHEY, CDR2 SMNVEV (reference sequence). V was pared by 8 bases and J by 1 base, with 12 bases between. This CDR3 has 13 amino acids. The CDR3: CASRYRESYEQYF. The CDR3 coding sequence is TGTGCCAGCCGGTACAGGGAATCCTACGAGCAGTACTTC.

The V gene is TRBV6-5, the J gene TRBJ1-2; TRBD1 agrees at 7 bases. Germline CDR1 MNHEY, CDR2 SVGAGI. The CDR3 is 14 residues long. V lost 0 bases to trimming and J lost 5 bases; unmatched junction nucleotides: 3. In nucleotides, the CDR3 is TGTGCCAGCAGTTACTCGACGGGACAGTATGGCTACACCTTC. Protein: CASSYSTGQYGYTF.

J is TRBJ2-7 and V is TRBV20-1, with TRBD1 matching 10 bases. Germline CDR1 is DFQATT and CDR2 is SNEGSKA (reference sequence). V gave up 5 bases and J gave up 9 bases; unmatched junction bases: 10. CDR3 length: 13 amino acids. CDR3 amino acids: CSASRDRGLLQYF. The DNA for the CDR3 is TGCAGTGCTTCCCGGGACAGGGGATTACTGCAGTACTTC.

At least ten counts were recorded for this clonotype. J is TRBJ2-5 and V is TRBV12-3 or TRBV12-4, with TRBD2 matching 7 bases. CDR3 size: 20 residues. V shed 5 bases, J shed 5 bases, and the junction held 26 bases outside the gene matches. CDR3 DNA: TGTGCCAGCAGTCAACCCGGGGGGAGACCGTTGTCCTCCCCAAGGGAGACCCAGTACTTC. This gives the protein CASSQPGGRPLSSPRETQYF.

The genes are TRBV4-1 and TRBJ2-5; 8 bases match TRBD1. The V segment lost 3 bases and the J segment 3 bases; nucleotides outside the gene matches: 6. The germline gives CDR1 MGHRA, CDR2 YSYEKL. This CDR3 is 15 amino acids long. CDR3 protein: CASSHEDRAEETQYF. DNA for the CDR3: TGCGCCAGCAGCCACGAGGACAGGGCCGAAGAGACCCAGTACTTC.